The next 32 T cell receptor beta chains were all read from a single sample in a study of blood T cells in healthy people across ages. A second PCR, run for 7 to 11 cycles, used a sample-barcoded 5' primer plus a J-beta primer mix. Using its own MiXCR run on the 5' RACE reads, TCRdb lists one record per CDR3 protein. The top ten clones hold roughly 40% of a sample with around 750,000 distinct CDR3 sequences, less than 70% of them seen once. Source material: blood. The receptors were gathered from a man aged 80 or over in good health.

V usage is TRBV30 and J usage is TRBJ2-7; the D gene is possibly TRBD2 (6 bases). The germline gives CDR1 GTSNPN, CDR2 SVGIG (reference sequence). V was cut by 3 bases and J by 9 bases, with 12 bases left in between. The CDR3 runs 11 residues. The chain's CDR3 is CAWSPGVWQYF. DNA of the CDR3: TGTGCCTGGAGCCCGGGGGTGTGGCAGTACTTC.

In this sample, this clonotype turned up a few times. The chain combines TRBV24-1 with TRBJ1-1, with D possibly being TRBD1 (5 bases). The germline V and J ends were trimmed by 4 bases and 8 bases, with 13 bases remaining between them. The CDR3 runs to 13 residues. CDR1 is KGHDR and CDR2 is SFDVKD in the germline V gene. CDR3 loop: CATSETDITEAFF. The CDR3 DNA reads TGTGCCACCAGTGAAACGGACATAACCGAAGCTTTCTTT.

A few counts support this clonotype. J is TRBJ2-3 and V is TRBV29-1, with 13 positions matching TRBD2. The CDR3 extends over 17 amino acids. Germline CDR1 SQVTM, CDR2 ANQGSEA. The J segment lost 14 bases and the V segment lost 5 bases, leaving 22 bases of the junction unmatched. The CDR3, as DNA: TGCAGCGTTCGACCCGGACTAGCGGGAGAGGGTGAGCGATACGCGTATTTT. Amino acids: CSVRPGLAGEGERYAYF.

There are a few counts of this clonotype. The genes are TRBV18 and TRBJ1-1; 9 bases agree with TRBD1. J was trimmed by 5 bases and V by 6 bases; bases with no gene match: 1. The CDR3 spans 12 residues. CDR1 is KGHSH, CDR2 LQKENI, per germline. The CDR3 DNA reads as TGTGCCAGCTCCGGGACAGGGACTGAAGCTTTCTTT. Its translation is CASSGTGTEAFF.

A few counts support this clonotype. The genes are TRBV28 and TRBJ2-6, with D hard to call. Trimming removed 8 bases from V and 4 bases from J, with 3 bases in between. Germline values: CDR1 MDHEN, CDR2 SYDVKM. The CDR3 consists of 11 residues. DNA for the CDR3: TGTGCCAGCTGGGGGGCCAACGTCCTGACTTTC. Translation: CASWGANVLTF.

V gene TRBV11-2 combines with J gene TRBJ1-2; D unclear. The V end lost 1 base, the J end lost 0 bases, and 9 bases lay between the germline ends. The CDR3 is 15 amino acids. Germline V CDR1 and CDR2: SGHAT, FQNNGV. CDR3 nucleotide sequence: TGTGCCAGCAGCTTAGTGGTAGGGTCTAACTATGGCTACACCTTC. Its protein is CASSLVVGSNYGYTF. The full variable domain, its missing parts supplied by reference TRBV11-2 and TRBJ1-2, is EAGVAQSPRYKIIEKRQSVAFWCNPISGHATLYWYQQILGQGPKLLIQFQNNGVVDDSQLPKDRFSAERLKGVDSTLKIQPAKLEDSAVYLCASSLVVGSNYGYTFGSGTRLTVV.

This clonotype was recorded at least ten times. This sequence joins TRBV29-1 and TRBJ2-1; 8 positions agree with TRBD2. With 2 bases clipped from V and 6 bases from J, the junction kept 3 bases outside the gene matches. Germline values: CDR1 SQVTM, CDR2 ANQGSEA. This CDR3 spans 13 amino acids. CDR3: CSVESGSSNEQFF. The DNA for the CDR3 is TGCAGCGTTGAAAGCGGGAGTAGCAATGAGCAGTTCTTC.

This chain uses TRBV11-3 with TRBJ2-7, with D unresolved. This CDR3 is built from 12 residues. The germline V gene has CDR1 SGHNT and CDR2 YENEEA. V lost 3 bases to trimming and J lost 7 bases, with 10 bases between them. The CDR3 DNA follows: TGTGCCAGCAGCTTCAATAGCAATGAGCAGTACTTC. It specifies CASSFNSNEQYF.

The sample holds a few counts of this clonotype. This rearrangement joins TRBV7-2 to TRBJ1-2, with D perhaps matching TRBD1 (5 bases). V lost 5 bases and J 4 bases, leaving 20 bases between the germline ends. The germline V gene encodes CDR1 SGHTA and CDR2 FQGNSA. The CDR3 has 16 amino acids. CDR3 in DNA: TGTGCCAGCAGCGCCCGTAGGGGCCTCGGGAGCTATGGCTACACCTTC. This codes for CASSARRGLGSYGYTF.

The chain is built from TRBV28 and TRBJ2-2, with a possible D match to TRBD1 (6 bases). Trimming removed 10 bases at V and 1 base at J, with 10 bases between. Germline CDR1 MDHEN, CDR2 SYDVKM. CDR3 size: 13 residues. CDR3 nucleotides: TGTGCCACCAAAGGGGGGAACACCGGGGAGCTGTTTTTT. Translation: CATKGGNTGELFF.

V and J are TRBV2 and TRBJ2-7, with TRBD2 as a possible D gene (5 bases). The V end lost 6 bases, the J end lost 6 bases, and 15 bases lay between the germline ends. Germline values: CDR1 SNHLY, CDR2 FYNNEI. CDR3 length: 13 amino acids. CDR3 protein: CASSISLASEQYF. CDR3 nucleotides: TGTGCCAGCAGCATCTCCCTAGCATCCGAGCAGTACTTC.

The chain links TRBV12-3 or TRBV12-4 to TRBJ1-5; 9 nucleotides agree with TRBD1. V shed 6 bases, J shed 1 base, and the junction held 10 bases outside the gene matches. The CDR3 has 17 amino acids. The CDR3, as DNA: TGTGCCAGCAGCCCCAGGACAGGGGCACTGAGCAATCAGCCCCAGCATTTT. This codes for CASSPRTGALSNQPQHF.

A single count supports this clonotype. The V gene is TRBV7-2, the J gene TRBJ2-7; D is unresolved. Germline lookup yields CDR1 SGHTA and CDR2 FQGNSA. The V end was cut by 5 bases, the J end by 7 bases, with 12 bases between. The CDR3 has 12 residues. The CDR3 DNA reads TGTGCCAGCAGCCTCCTTCACGGTGAGCAGTACTTC. Its translation is CASSLLHGEQYF.

V gene TRBV13 combines with J gene TRBJ2-1, with TRBD1 matching 7 bases. The CDR3 runs to 17 residues. Germline V lookup: CDR1 PRHDT, CDR2 FYEKMQ (reference sequence). The trim removed 0 bases at V and 0 bases at J, leaving 5 bases unmatched. This CDR3 is CASSLGSRGLSYNEQFF. DNA of the CDR3: TGTGCCAGCAGCTTAGGCTCTAGGGGGCTCTCCTACAATGAGCAGTTCTTC.

The chain is built from TRBV14 and TRBJ2-7; 7 bases agree with TRBD2. Germline CDR1 SGHDN, CDR2 FVKESK. The CDR3 contains 15 residues. With 0 bases clipped from V and 0 bases from J, the junction kept 2 bases outside the gene matches. The CDR3 spells CASSQEAGSSYEQYF. CDR3 coding DNA: TGTGCCAGCAGCCAAGAAGCGGGAAGCTCCTACGAGCAGTACTTC.

This chain connects TRBV29-1 to TRBJ1-1; D not certain. V lost 4 bases to trimming and J lost 6 bases, with 12 bases between them. This CDR3 is built from 12 residues. Germline V gene data show CDR1 as SQVTM and CDR2 as ANQGSEA. CDR3 DNA: TGCAGCGTTGGGTGGGGAGGCGCTGAAGCTTTCTTT. This encodes CSVGWGGAEAFF.

The chain joins TRBV29-1 to TRBJ2-7, with a tentative D call TRBD2 (5 bases). This CDR3 has 13 amino acids. Trimming cost V 6 bases and J 0 bases, with 12 bases left between them. Germline CDR1 and CDR2: SQVTM and ANQGSEA. CDR3 bases: TGCAGCGTACATAACGGAGGCTCCTACGAGCAGTACTTC. This gives the protein CSVHNGGSYEQYF.

There are a few counts of this clonotype. This chain links TRBV6-5 with TRBJ2-4; D unresolved. This CDR3 contains 13 residues. Trimming removed 8 bases at V and 8 bases at J, with 16 bases between. Germline loops: CDR1 MNHEY, CDR2 SVGAGI. CDR3 sequence (DNA): TGTGCCAGCGCATCGGGCCATTTGGACATTCAGTACTTC. Translated: CASASGHLDIQYF.

V is TRBV20-1 and J is TRBJ2-1; 14 bases match TRBD2. The V segment lost 0 bases and the J segment 1 base; nucleotides outside the gene matches: 5. The CDR3 spans 18 residues. Germline loops: CDR1 DFQATT, CDR2 SNEGSKA (reference sequence). Here the CDR3 reads CSAREGLAGVGSYNEQFF. The DNA of the CDR3 is TGCAGTGCTAGAGAGGGACTAGCGGGAGTTGGGTCCTACAATGAGCAGTTCTTC.

In regard to this clonotype: At one of its ends the junction is not consistent with the germline gene, which may arise from a read error. CDR3 DNA sequence: TGCGTCAGCAGCTTAAACCGGGAGACCTACGAGCAGTACTTC. Amino acid sequence: CVSSLNRETYEQYF. The J gene is TRBJ2-4, the V gene TRBV5-1; TRBD2 might be the D (6 bases). The J call is uncertain, as TRBJ2-7 better fits the DNA end. The germline V gene encodes CDR1 SGHRS and CDR2 YFSETQ. The CDR3 is made up of 14 amino acids.

Details on this clonotype: One base away lies a much larger clone, so this may be a sequencing read error. The genes are TRBV3-1 and TRBJ2-1; D is ambiguous. The CDR3 is made up of 13 amino acids. From germline, CDR1 is LGHDT and CDR2 YNNKEL (reference sequence). For the CDR3, the DNA is TGTGCCAGCAACCAACACTCTGACAATGAGCAGTTCTTC. Its translation: CASNQHSDNEQFF.

The chain carries TRBV5-4 and TRBJ1-2; TRBD1 might be the D (6 bases). The CDR3 has 16 residues. Trimming shortened V by 1 base and J by 3 bases, and 16 bases separated the two germline ends. Per germline, CDR1 SGHNT and CDR2 YYREEE (reference sequence). The CDR3 nucleotides are TGTGCCAGCAGCTTGCTCGCAGGGGAGTGGTACTATGGCTACACCTTC. It codes for CASSLLAGEWYYGYTF. Complete variable domain (other parts from reference TRBV5-4 and TRBJ1-2): ETGVTQSPTHLIKTRGQQVTLRCSSQSGHNTVSWYQQALGQGPQFIFQYYREEENGRGNFPPRFSGLQFPNYSSELNVNALELDDSALYLCASSLLAGEWYYGYTFGSGTRLTVV.

The chain combines TRBV27 with TRBJ2-4; possibly TRBD1 or TRBD2 for D (5 bases each). This CDR3 comprises 14 residues. V lost 3 bases, J lost 3 bases, and 9 bases lay in between. From germline, CDR1 is MNHEY and CDR2 SMNVEV (reference sequence). CDR3 nucleotides: TGTGCCAGCAGTTTTATGAGGGGCAAAAACATTCAGTACTTC. Translated: CASSFMRGKNIQYF.

CDR3 nucleotide sequence: TGCGCCAGCAGCCCGCGAGGGGGGGCGGCTAACTACGAGCAGTACTTC. Protein product: CASSPRGGAANYEQYF. V and J are TRBV5-1 and TRBJ2-7; a possible D gene is TRBD2 (7 bases). CDR3 size: 16 residues. Trimming cost V 4 bases and J 3 bases, with 20 bases left between them. Germline-derived CDR1 and CDR2 are SGHRS and YFSETQ.

The rearrangement uses TRBV24-1 and TRBJ2-6; TRBD1 matches at 7 bases. V lost 6 bases, J lost 0 bases, and 7 bases stayed unmatched. Germline-derived CDR1 and CDR2 are KGHDR and SFDVKD. This CDR3 comprises 17 residues. The CDR3 DNA sequence: TGTGCCACCAGTTCACCCCGGGACAGCTCTGGGGCCAACGTCCTGACTTTC. Translated: CATSSPRDSSGANVLTF.

Written as DNA, the CDR3 is TGCGCCAGCAGCTTCTCAACGGGACTAGCGGACAATGAGCAGTTCTTC. Its protein product is CASSFSTGLADNEQFF. The chain uses TRBV5-1 and TRBJ2-1; 11 bases fit TRBD2. CDR1 is SGHRS and CDR2 is YFSETQ in the germline V gene. The junction had 6 bases not matched to a gene; V was cut back by 2 bases and J by 5 bases. This CDR3 is built from 16 residues.

The chain carries TRBV29-1 and TRBJ2-5; D is undetermined. CDR3 length: 12 residues. V shed 1 base and J shed 4 bases, with 7 bases lying between them. From germline, CDR1 is SQVTM and CDR2 ANQGSEA. CDR3 sequence reads: CSVEGLIETQYF. DNA of the CDR3: TGCAGCGTTGAAGGTCTAATAGAGACCCAGTACTTC.

This sequence joins TRBV20-1 and TRBJ2-7; D call uncertain. The CDR3 extends over 14 amino acids. CDR1 and CDR2 (germline): DFQATT, SNEGSKA (reference sequence). Trimming took 1 base from V and 6 from J, leaving 16 bases between them. The CDR3, as DNA: TGCAGTGCTAGAGCCCCTCGCGGCGGCAGCGAGCAGTACTTC. Amino acids: CSARAPRGGSEQYF.

This chain links TRBV20-1 with TRBJ2-3; D call uncertain. CDR3 length: 12 residues. With 0 bases removed from V and 5 bases from J, the gap between germline ends came to 6 bases. CDR1 is DFQATT and CDR2 is SNEGSKA in the germline V gene (reference sequence). The CDR3 sequence: CSARDLEDTQYF. DNA of the CDR3: TGCAGTGCTAGAGATCTAGAAGATACGCAGTATTTT.

The chain employs TRBV3-1 and TRBJ2-5; 7 bases are shared with TRBD2. The CDR3 is 16 residues long. CDR1 and CDR2 (germline): LGHDT, YNNKEL (reference sequence). Trimming removed 2 bases from V and 0 bases from J; junction bases left unmatched: 6. Written as DNA, the CDR3 is TGTGCCAGCAGCCAAACCCAACTAGCGTACCAAGAGACCCAGTACTTC. Translated: CASSQTQLAYQETQYF.

V and J are TRBV7-6 and TRBJ1-4; D is unresolved. V was shortened by 1 base and J by 5 bases, with 11 bases between the two germline ends. The germline CDR1 and CDR2 sequences are SGHVS and FNYEAQ. The CDR3 consists of 15 residues. The CDR3, as DNA: TGTGCCAGCAGCTTAGGGGAGAAGGAAAATGAAAAACTGTTTTTT. Residues: CASSLGEKENEKLFF.

This clonotype was counted between two and nine times. The V gene is TRBV20-1, the J gene TRBJ2-7; D perhaps matches TRBD1 (5 bases). Per germline, CDR1 DFQATT and CDR2 SNEGSKA (reference sequence). Trimming shortened V by 3 bases and J by 0 bases, and 9 bases separated the two germline ends. This CDR3 spans 13 amino acids. In DNA form, the CDR3 reads TGCAGTGCTAGGGGCGACAGCTCCTACGAGCAGTACTTC. Translation: CSARGDSSYEQYF.